This T cell receptor (beta chain) is drawn from a study of blood T cell repertoires in COVID-19. Study-level background: From the United States, Italy and Spain came samples of acute and convalescent COVID-19. PBMCs, B-cell-depleted T cells, or T cells provided the cDNA or gDNA that made up the material.

This CDR3 is built from 15 residues. V was clipped by 3 bases and J by 2 bases; unmatched bases: 7. Germline CDR1 reads KGHSH; CDR2 reads LQKENI. Under the authors' procedure: Reference gene primer amplification yielded estimated nucleated cell counts. Method: immunoSEQ multiplex PCR; TCRdb's copy keeps in-frame clones and lacks some. That table furnishes V, J and clone size, whereas the DNA furnished D and trimming. In the table there are under 200,000 clones, roughly nine tenths of which are singletons. Sequenced: peripheral blood. The TCR originated in a woman aged 65 to 85 with acute or convalescent COVID-19. The J gene is TRBJ2-7, the V gene TRBV18, with 7 bases aligning to TRBD1. The chain's CDR3 is CASSPGMTGPYEQYF. The CDR3 DNA sequence: TGTGCCAGCTCACCTGGGATGACAGGGCCCTACGAGCAGTACTTC.